The clone carrying this TCR beta chain qualifies as medium-sized. Time point specified: sample taken at primary tumor resection. Trimming pared 6 bases from V and 0 bases from J, leaving 15 bases between. Germline V lookup: CDR1 DFQATT, CDR2 SNEGSKA (reference sequence). The CDR3 contains 15 residues. TCRdb reprocessed the 5' RACE reads with MiXCR, giving one entry per CDR3 protein. The sample includes around 2,500 distinct CDR3 sequences, more than 1.5% of them seen just once. This sample was taken from a study of spatial heterogeneity in lung cancer. The sequence derives from a male donor with early-stage non-small cell lung cancer. This rearrangement joins TRBV20-1 to TRBJ2-1; maybe TRBD1 (6 bases). Specimen: normal lung tissue next to the tumor, collected at surgery. The CDR3 loop is CSAEGQGSSYNEQFF. The CDR3 DNA is TGCAGTGCCGAAGGGCAGGGGAGCTCCTACAATGAGCAGTTCTTC.